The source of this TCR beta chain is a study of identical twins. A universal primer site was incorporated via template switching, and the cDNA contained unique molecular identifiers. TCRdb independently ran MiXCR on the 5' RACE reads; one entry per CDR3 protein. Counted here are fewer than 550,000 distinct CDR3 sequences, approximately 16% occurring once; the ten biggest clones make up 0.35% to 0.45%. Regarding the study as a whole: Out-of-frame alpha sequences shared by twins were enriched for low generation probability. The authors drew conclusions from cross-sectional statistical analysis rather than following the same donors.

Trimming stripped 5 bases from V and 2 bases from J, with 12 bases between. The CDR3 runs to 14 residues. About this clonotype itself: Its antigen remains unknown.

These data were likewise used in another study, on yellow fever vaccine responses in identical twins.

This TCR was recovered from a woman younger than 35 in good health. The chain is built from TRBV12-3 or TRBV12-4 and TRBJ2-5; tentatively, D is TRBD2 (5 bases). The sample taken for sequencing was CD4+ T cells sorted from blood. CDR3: CASSHRGAQETQYF. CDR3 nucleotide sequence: TGTGCCAGCAGTCATCGGGGTGCACAAGAGACCCAGTACTTC.